These 19 T cell receptor beta chains share one sample of origin, sequenced in a study of control samples from healthy donors and cancer patients. Here immunoSEQ multiplex PCR was the method, and the copy in TCRdb shows in-frame clones only, minus some. The sample records 85,000 to 100,000 clones, 90% to 95% being singletons. The specimen was blood. The receptors derive from a man aged 18 to 30 in good health.

V is TRBV27 and J is TRBJ2-1; D remains unclear. Germline V gene data show CDR1 as MNHEY and CDR2 as SMNVEV (reference sequence). The V end lost 0 bases, the J end lost 0 bases, and 9 bases lay between the germline ends. The CDR3 is made up of 16 amino acids. The CDR3 protein is CASSLSALSSYNEQFF. CDR3 in DNA: TGTGCCAGCAGTTTATCGGCGTTAAGCTCCTACAATGAGCAGTTCTTC.

The chain recombines TRBV3-1 (or the pseudogene TRBV3-2) with TRBJ1-3, with 7 positions matching TRBD1. The germline CDR1 and CDR2 sequences are LGHDT and YNNKEL (reference sequence). The CDR3 is made up of 15 amino acids. J gave up 2 bases and V 4 bases, and 5 bases lay outside the gene matches. The CDR3 loop is CASSLIQGTGNTIYF. The CDR3 nucleotides are TGTGCCAGCAGCCTAATACAGGGGACTGGAAACACCATATATTTT.

The rearrangement uses TRBV5-8 and TRBJ1-1, with D possibly matching TRBD1 (6 bases). The CDR3 totals 12 residues. Germline values: CDR1 SGHTS, CDR2 YDEGEE. V lost 4 bases, J lost 7 bases, and 11 bases lay in between. This chain's CDR3 is CASSEGHVEAFF. CDR3 in DNA: TGTGCCAGCAGCGAGGGACACGTTGAAGCTTTCTTT.

This clone has only one observation. This rearrangement joins TRBV2 to TRBJ1-6; weak D call: TRBD1 (6 bases). The CDR3 runs 14 residues. Per germline, CDR1 SNHLY and CDR2 FYNNEI. The V end lost 3 bases, the J end lost 5 bases, and 8 bases lay between the germline ends. The CDR3 spells CASSETGDNSPLHF. CDR3 nucleotide sequence: TGTGCCAGCAGTGAGACAGGCGATAATTCACCCCTCCACTTT.

The table lists this clone with a count of one. The chain recombines TRBV2 with TRBJ1-1; D remains unclear. The CDR3 runs 14 residues. Germline CDR1 and CDR2: SNHLY and FYNNEI. V lost 4 bases to trimming and J lost 5 bases, with 14 bases between them. The CDR3 reads CASSAGEVVTEAFF. The CDR3 DNA is TGTGCCAGCAGTGCCGGGGAGGTTGTAACTGAAGCTTTCTTT.

The rearrangement uses TRBV9 and TRBJ2-1, with D hard to call. CDR3 length equals 15 residues. Germline values: CDR1 SGDLS, CDR2 YYNGEE. Trimming stripped 0 bases from V and 7 bases from J, with 14 bases between. This chain's CDR3 is CASSVGASPRNEQFF. The CDR3 DNA reads TGTGCCAGCAGCGTAGGGGCTAGTCCTCGGAATGAGCAGTTCTTC. Combining the CDR3 with reference TRBV9 and TRBJ2-1 gives the whole variable domain DSGVTQTPKHLITATGQRVTLRCSPRSGDLSVYWYQQSLDQGLQFLIQYYNGEERAKGNILERFSAQQFPDLHSELNLSSLELGDSALYFCASSVGASPRNEQFFGPGTRLTVL.

The chain combines TRBV5-5 with TRBJ1-2; 7 bases match TRBD1. CDR1 is SGHKS, CDR2 YYEKEE, per germline (reference sequence). The CDR3 is 15 amino acids. Unmatched junction bases numbered 15, after V lost 6 bases and J lost 7 bases. The CDR3 sequence: CASTLTPTGTVGYTF. For the CDR3, the DNA is TGTGCCAGCACCTTAACCCCGACAGGGACCGTTGGCTACACCTTC.

J is TRBJ2-7 and V is TRBV13; D is ambiguous. Germline CDR1 and CDR2: PRHDT and FYEKMQ (reference sequence). The ends were cut back, 4 bases at V and 4 bases at J, with 8 bases in the middle. The CDR3 extends over 12 amino acids. The CDR3 DNA reads TGTGCCAGCAGCTCCTCCCCATACGAGCAGTACTTC. This codes for CASSSSPYEQYF.

The CDR3 sequence is CASRGTGNTEAFF. Written as DNA, the CDR3 is TGTGCCAGCAGGGGGACGGGGAACACTGAAGCTTTCTTT. This chain links TRBV7-8 with TRBJ1-1; D perhaps matches TRBD1 (5 bases). This CDR3 region has 13 residues. V was shortened by 6 bases and J by 1 base, with 9 bases between the two germline ends. Germline loops: CDR1 SGHVS, CDR2 FQNEAQ. Using reference TRBV7-8 and TRBJ1-1 for the parts outside the CDR3, the full variable domain is GAGVSQSPRYKVAKRGQDVALRCDPISGHVSLFWYQQALGQGPEFLTYFQNEAQLDKSGLPSDRFFAERPEGSVSTLKIQRTQQEDSAVYLCASRGTGNTEAFFGQGTRLTVV.

The chain carries TRBV7-2 and TRBJ1-5; D call uncertain. The CDR3 spans 15 residues. Germline V gene sequence: CDR1 SGHTA, CDR2 FQGNSA. Trimming shortened V by 1 base and J by 5 bases, and 12 bases separated the two germline ends. The CDR3, as DNA: TGTGCCAGCAGCTTAGTCTCCGGCCCCTATCAGCCCCAGCATTTT. Residues: CASSLVSGPYQPQHF.

The V gene is TRBV15, the J gene TRBJ1-5; no clear D gene. The CDR3 sequence is 15 residues long. CDR1 and CDR2 (germline): LNHNV, YYDKDF (reference sequence). Trimming removed 0 bases at V and 6 bases at J, with 12 bases between. CDR3 coding DNA: TGTGCCACCAGCAGAGATAGAGGTGGAACTCAGCCCCAGCATTTT. This translates into CATSRDRGGTQPQHF.

The chain combines TRBV7-6 with TRBJ2-2, with a possible D match to TRBD1 (5 bases). CDR1 SGHVS and CDR2 FNYEAQ come from the germline V gene. This CDR3 region has 15 residues. The V gene lost 3 bases and the J gene lost 4 bases, with 12 bases spanning the gap. As DNA, the CDR3 is TGTGCCAGCAGCTTTCAGGGTTCAGGCACCGGGGAGCTGTTTTTT. It specifies CASSFQGSGTGELFF. Full variable domain (missing parts from reference TRBV7-6 and TRBJ2-2): GAGVSQSPRYKVTKRGQDVALRCDPISGHVSLYWYRQALGQGPEFLTYFNYEAQQDKSGLPNDRFSAERPEGSISTLTIQRTEQRDSAMYRCASSFQGSGTGELFFGEGSRLTVL.

V usage is TRBV10-1 and J usage is TRBJ2-7; 7 bases are shared with TRBD2. J lost 3 bases, V lost 0 bases, and 8 bases had no gene match. The CDR3 runs 16 residues. Germline loops: CDR1 WNHNN, CDR2 SYGVQD (reference sequence). In DNA, the CDR3 is TGCGCCAGCAGTGAGTCGGTGGCGGGGGACCGCTACGAGCAGTACTTC. It yields the protein CASSESVAGDRYEQYF.

This chain uses TRBV6-5 with TRBJ1-2; 7 bases fit TRBD1. This CDR3 is built from 14 residues. The ends lost 6 bases at V and 8 bases at J; junction bases unmatched: 12. Germline V lookup: CDR1 MNHEY, CDR2 SVGAGI. CDR3 loop: CASSKGQPNPGYTF. The DNA for the CDR3 is TGTGCCAGCAGCAAGGGACAGCCAAATCCCGGCTACACCTTC.

This clone showed up just once. V usage is TRBV6-5 and J usage is TRBJ1-5; D uncertain. The CDR3 consists of 14 residues. V shed 7 bases and J shed 3 bases, with 13 bases lying between them. Per germline, CDR1 MNHEY and CDR2 SVGAGI. The CDR3 nucleotides are TGTGCCAGCAAGGGCAGTCTTGACAATCAGCCCCAGCATTTT. Residues: CASKGSLDNQPQHF.

This chain uses TRBV15 with TRBJ1-5; 8 bases align to TRBD1. Germline-derived CDR1 and CDR2 are LNHNV and YYDKDF (reference sequence). The CDR3 covers 15 residues. The V segment lost 5 bases and the J segment 6 bases; nucleotides outside the gene matches: 9. The CDR3 region has the DNA TGTGCCACCAGCCGCAGCCAGGGGGCTCTTCAGCCCCAGCATTTT. Amino acids: CATSRSQGALQPQHF.

J is TRBJ2-7 and V is TRBV6-5, with 8 bases aligning to TRBD2. Germline lookup yields CDR1 MNHEY and CDR2 SVGAGI. Germline trimming cut 8 bases from V and 3 bases from J; bases unmatched to any gene: 9. The CDR3 spans 14 residues. CDR3 in DNA: TGTGCCAGCCGCGCCGGGACTAGAAGCTACGAGCAGTACTTC. As protein: CASRAGTRSYEQYF.

The rearrangement uses TRBV6-5 and TRBJ1-1; no firm D call. The germline CDR1 and CDR2 sequences are MNHEY and SVGAGI. The CDR3 sequence is 14 residues long. Trimming cost V 0 bases and J 6 bases, with 11 bases left between them. Here the CDR3 DNA reads TGTGCCAGCAGTTACTCGGGTAGGGTCTCTGAAGCTTTCTTT. Amino acid sequence: CASSYSGRVSEAFF.

This rearrangement joins TRBV18 to TRBJ2-1, with 9 bases that match TRBD1. V was clipped by 0 bases and J by 3 bases; unmatched bases: 3. The germline gives CDR1 KGHSH, CDR2 LQKENI. The CDR3 contains 16 residues. The CDR3 protein is CASSPPRTGVYNEQFF. Written as DNA, the CDR3 is TGTGCCAGCTCACCACCCCGGACAGGGGTCTACAATGAGCAGTTCTTC.